The text below deals with one TCR beta chain. TCRdb recomputed calls from the RT-PCR reads with MiXCR, one row per CDR3 protein. Found here are about 680,000 distinct CDR3 sequences, approximately 15% of them singletons; the top ten hold 3.6%. The germline V gene encodes CDR1 SGHTA and CDR2 FQGNSA. CDR3 length: 16 amino acids. Trimming removed 4 bases at V and 4 bases at J, with 17 bases between. The TCR originated in a female donor in good health, serving as a healthy control. The sequenced sample consisted of memory CD4+ T cells from blood. The chain couples TRBV7-2 to TRBJ2-1; possible D gene TRBD2, 6 bases. The CDR3 nucleotides read TGTGCCAGCAGCTCCACTCCCGCGGGATATTACAATGAGCAGTTCTTC. Protein: CASSSTPAGYYNEQFF.